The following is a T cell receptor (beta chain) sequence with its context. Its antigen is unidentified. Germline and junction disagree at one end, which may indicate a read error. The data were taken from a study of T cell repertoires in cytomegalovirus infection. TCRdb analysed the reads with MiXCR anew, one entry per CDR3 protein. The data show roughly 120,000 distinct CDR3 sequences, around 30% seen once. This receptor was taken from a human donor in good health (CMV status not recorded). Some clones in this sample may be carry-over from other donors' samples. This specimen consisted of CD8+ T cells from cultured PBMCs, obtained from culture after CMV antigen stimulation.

The CDR3 region is CASKSGGETQYF. CDR3 nucleotide sequence: TGTGCCAGCAAGTCGGGGGGGGAGACTCAGTACTTC. The rearrangement uses TRBV7-9 and TRBJ2-5, with 8 bases fitting TRBD2. Germline V gene data show CDR1 as SEHNR and CDR2 as FQNEAQ (reference sequence). The CDR3 spans 12 residues.